Each of the 14 T cell receptor beta chains below was sequenced from the same sample in a study of T cell repertoires in cytomegalovirus infection. These receptors lack a known antigen. TCRdb re-called the reads with MiXCR, one entry per CDR3 protein. This sample yields 650,000 to 900,000 distinct CDR3 sequences, of which almost 30% are seen a single time; around 12% belongs to the top ten. This material consisted of cultured CD8+ T cells from PBMCs, taken from culture after CMV antigen stimulation. The receptors originated from a human donor in good health (CMV status not recorded). Some clones in this sample may be carry-over from other donors' samples.

This clonotype was seen a handful of times. V gene TRBV27 combines with J gene TRBJ2-7; D uncertain. The CDR3 extends over 14 amino acids. The ends were cut back, 1 base at V and 1 base at J, with 8 bases in the middle. CDR1 and CDR2 from the germline V gene are MNHEY and SMNVEV (reference sequence). CDR3 sequence: CASSLFSSSYEQYF. The CDR3 nucleotides read TGTGCCAGCAGTTTATTCAGCTCATCCTACGAGCAGTACTTC.

This clonotype was detected a few times. This chain connects TRBV27 to TRBJ1-5; D remains unclear. The length of the CDR3 is 14 residues. Trimming removed 5 bases from V and 5 bases from J, with 13 bases in between. Germline CDR1 MNHEY, CDR2 SMNVEV (reference sequence). CDR3 sequence (DNA): TGTGCCAGCAGTCCACTATCTACTGATCAGCCCCAGCATTTT. Its protein product is CASSPLSTDQPQHF.

In DNA form, the CDR3 reads TGTGCCAGCAGTTTAGGCCGGATTGGTCAGCCCCAGCATTTT. As protein: CASSLGRIGQPQHF. The J gene is TRBJ1-5, the V gene TRBV28; the D is unclear. Between the trimmed V and J ends, which lost 2 bases and 6 bases, there was a span of 11 bases. Germline CDR1 MDHEN, CDR2 SYDVKM. The CDR3 contains 14 residues.

This clonotype has a handful of counts. V and J are TRBV12-3 or TRBV12-4 and TRBJ1-2; D is undetermined. V lost 7 bases and J lost 8, with 20 bases in between. The CDR3 contains 14 residues. CDR3 sequence (DNA): TGTGCCAGCACTTGGGGTTACGCCGGATACGGCTACACCTTC. Its protein product is CASTWGYAGYGYTF.

In this sample, this clonotype turned up a few times. V gene TRBV5-5 combines with J gene TRBJ2-7, with 15 positions matching TRBD2. CDR1 SGHKS and CDR2 YYEKEE come from the germline V gene (reference sequence). The CDR3 length is 16 residues. V shed 4 bases and J 4 bases; nucleotides not matched to a gene: 6. CDR3 residues: CASSPWTSGGAYEQYV. The CDR3 coding sequence is TGTGCCAGCAGCCCGTGGACTAGCGGGGGGGCGTACGAGCAGTACGTC.

The genes are TRBV10-3 and TRBJ2-1; D unclear. Looked up from germline, CDR1 is ENHRY and CDR2 is SYGVKD. The CDR3 loop spans 13 amino acids. The germline V and J ends were trimmed by 11 bases and 5 bases, with 16 bases remaining between them. The CDR3: CAALTSLDNEQFF. DNA of the CDR3: TGTGCCGCCTTGACCTCGTTGGACAATGAGCAGTTCTTC.

The V gene is TRBV7-6, the J gene TRBJ2-5; maybe TRBD1 (6 bases). In germline, CDR1 is SGHVS, CDR2 FNYEAQ. V dropped 3 bases and J dropped 12 bases, with 14 bases sitting between them. The CDR3 spans 12 residues. The CDR3 protein is CASSFPGHLKYF. The CDR3 DNA reads TGTGCCAGCAGCTTCCCGGGACACCTAAAGTACTTC.

This clonotype counts as medium-sized. V usage is TRBV7-8 and J usage is TRBJ2-3; TRBD1 matches 11 bases. Trimming at V came to 3 bases and at J to 1 base, leaving 3 bases not matched to a gene. The CDR3 extends over 16 amino acids. Germline lookup yields CDR1 SGHVS and CDR2 FQNEAQ. The CDR3 DNA follows: TGTGCCAGCAGCTTGGGGACAGGGGGAGGCACAGATACGCAGTATTTT. Protein product: CASSLGTGGGTDTQYF.

The genes are TRBV5-1 and TRBJ2-3; 11 nucleotides agree with TRBD2. The V and J ends lost 3 bases and 0 bases, in that order; junction bases with no gene match: 12. CDR3 size: 19 residues. Germline V gene lookup returns CDR1 SGHRS and CDR2 YFSETQ. In nucleotides, the CDR3 is TGCGCCAGCAGCTCGAGACAGGTGGGACTAGCGGTTAGCACAGATACGCAGTATTTT. Amino acid sequence: CASSSRQVGLAVSTDTQYF.

The table lists this clonotype with a few counts. V gene TRBV7-9 combines with J gene TRBJ2-1; D may be TRBD2 (7 bases). V was clipped by 0 bases and J by 5 bases, with 14 bases between them. CDR3 length equals 16 residues. Germline CDR1 is SEHNR and CDR2 is FQNEAQ (reference sequence). For the CDR3, the DNA is TGTGCCAGCAGCTTAGCGGGGGGGCTTCCAAACAATGAGCAGTTCTTC. Amino acids: CASSLAGGLPNNEQFF.

This clonotype has more than one count but fewer than ten. The chain is built from TRBV6-2 or TRBV6-3 and TRBJ2-7; 9 bases match TRBD1. The CDR3 spans 14 residues. The J segment lost 6 bases and the V segment lost 8 bases, leaving 11 bases of the junction unmatched. Germline loops: CDR1 MNHEY, CDR2 SVGEGT. The CDR3, as DNA: TGTGCCAGCGCGTGGGACAGGGAAGTCGGCGAGCAGTACTTC. The encoded protein is CASAWDREVGEQYF.

This clonotype has a handful of counts. The V gene is TRBV6-2 or TRBV6-3, the J gene TRBJ2-5, with D possibly TRBD1 on 5 matching bases. Trimming left V 5 bases short and J 2 bases short, with 18 bases between. CDR3 size: 16 residues. Per germline, CDR1 MNHEY and CDR2 SVGEGT. In DNA form, the CDR3 reads TGTGCCAGCAGTCGGTTAACGGACAACAGACAAGAGACCCAGTACTTC. The encoded protein is CASSRLTDNRQETQYF.

V is TRBV2 and J is TRBJ2-1; tentative D call: TRBD2 (7 bases). V was pared by 6 bases and J by 7 bases, with 19 bases between. This CDR3 contains 15 residues. The germline V gene encodes CDR1 SNHLY and CDR2 FYNNEI. CDR3 coding DNA: TGTGCCAGCAGCTGGGGGGGGGCCCCTGGGAATGAGCAGTTCTTC. Translating gives CASSWGGAPGNEQFF.

The sample holds a few counts of this clonotype. J is TRBJ2-1 and V is TRBV11-3; 7 nucleotides match TRBD2. V lost 7 bases to trimming and J lost 2 bases; unmatched junction nucleotides: 5. Germline V gene data show CDR1 as SGHNT and CDR2 as YENEEA. The CDR3 runs 14 residues. The CDR3, as DNA: TGTGCCAGCAAGGAGCGGGGCCCCTACAATGAGCAGTTCTTC. Its protein is CASKERGPYNEQFF.